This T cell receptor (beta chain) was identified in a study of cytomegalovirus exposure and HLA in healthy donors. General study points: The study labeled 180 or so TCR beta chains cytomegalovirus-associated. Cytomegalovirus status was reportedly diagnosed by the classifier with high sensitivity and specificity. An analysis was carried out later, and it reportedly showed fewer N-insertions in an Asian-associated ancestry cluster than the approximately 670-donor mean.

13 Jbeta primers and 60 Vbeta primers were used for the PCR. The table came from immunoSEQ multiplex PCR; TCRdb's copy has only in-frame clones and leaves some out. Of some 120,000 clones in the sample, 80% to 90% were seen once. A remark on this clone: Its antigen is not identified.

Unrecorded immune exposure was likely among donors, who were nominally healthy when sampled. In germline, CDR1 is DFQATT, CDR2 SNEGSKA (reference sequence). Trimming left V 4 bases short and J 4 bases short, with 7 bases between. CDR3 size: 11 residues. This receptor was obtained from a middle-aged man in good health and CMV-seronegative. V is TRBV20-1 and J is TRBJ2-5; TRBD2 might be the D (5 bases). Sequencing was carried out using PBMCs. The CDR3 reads CSATRGETQYF. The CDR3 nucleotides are TGCAGTGCTACTCGGGGAGAGACCCAGTACTTC.